This TCR beta chain was found in a study of T cells after yellow fever vaccination. CDR1 is LGHDT, CDR2 YNNKEL, per germline (reference sequence). Trimming stripped 5 bases from V and 8 bases from J, with 22 bases between. The CDR3 has 16 amino acids. This clonotype showed up just a few times. Antigen specificity is unknown. Universal primer sites and UMIs were introduced during 5'RACE template-switching synthesis of TCR cDNA. MiXCR, applied by TCRdb to the 5' RACE reads, yields one record per CDR3 protein. The repertoire holds about 110,000 distinct CDR3 sequences, with under 9% as singletons. Regarding the study as a whole: Repertoires obtained by FACS sorting could include abundant clonotypes that entered as contaminants from the bulk population. Clonotypes found in both CD4 and CD8 compartments made up a small share. The study re-detected most primary-vaccination clones after the booster (around 96% CD4, around 90% CD8).

The chain combines TRBV3-1 with TRBJ2-1; D is unresolved. The receptor was derived from a man younger than 40 who received the YFV17D yellow fever vaccine. The sequenced sample was CD8+ T cells sorted from PBMCs, obtained 45 days after the yellow fever booster vaccination. The CDR3 sequence is CASSKTQRNLFDEQFF. The CDR3, as DNA: TGTGCCAGCAGCAAGACTCAGCGTAACCTTTTCGATGAGCAGTTCTTC.